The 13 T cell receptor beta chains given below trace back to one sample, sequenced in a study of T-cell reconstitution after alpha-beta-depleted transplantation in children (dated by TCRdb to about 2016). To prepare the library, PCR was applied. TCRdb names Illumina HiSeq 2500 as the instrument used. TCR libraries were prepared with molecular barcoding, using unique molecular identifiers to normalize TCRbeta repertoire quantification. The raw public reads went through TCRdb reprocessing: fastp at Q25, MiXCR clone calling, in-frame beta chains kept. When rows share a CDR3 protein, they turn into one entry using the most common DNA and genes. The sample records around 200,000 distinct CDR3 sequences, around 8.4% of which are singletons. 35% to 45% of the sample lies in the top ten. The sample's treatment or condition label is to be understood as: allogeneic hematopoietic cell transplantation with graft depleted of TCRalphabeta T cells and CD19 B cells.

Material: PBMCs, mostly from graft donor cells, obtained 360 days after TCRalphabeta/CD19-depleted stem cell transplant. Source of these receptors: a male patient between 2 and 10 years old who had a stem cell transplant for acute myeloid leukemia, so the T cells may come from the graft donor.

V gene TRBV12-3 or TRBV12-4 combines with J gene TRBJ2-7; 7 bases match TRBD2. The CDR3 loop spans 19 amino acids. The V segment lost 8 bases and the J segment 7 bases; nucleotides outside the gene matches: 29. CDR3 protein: CASCPKSSTSSGLRREQYF. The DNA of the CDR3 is TGTGCCAGCTGTCCCAAGAGTTCGACCTCTAGCGGCCTCCGAAGGGAGCAGTACTTC.

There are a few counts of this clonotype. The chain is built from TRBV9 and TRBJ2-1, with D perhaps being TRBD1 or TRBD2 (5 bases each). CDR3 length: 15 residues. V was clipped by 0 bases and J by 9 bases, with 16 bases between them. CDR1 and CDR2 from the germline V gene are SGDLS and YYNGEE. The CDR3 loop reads CASSVARDPSGEQFF. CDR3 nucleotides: TGTGCCAGCAGCGTAGCTCGGGACCCCTCGGGTGAGCAGTTCTTC.

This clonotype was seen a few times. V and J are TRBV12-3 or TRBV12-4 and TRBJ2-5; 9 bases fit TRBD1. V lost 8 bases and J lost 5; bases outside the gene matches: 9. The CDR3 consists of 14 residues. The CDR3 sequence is CASQPTGGLETQYF. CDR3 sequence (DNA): TGTGCCAGCCAACCCACAGGGGGCTTGGAGACCCAGTACTTC.

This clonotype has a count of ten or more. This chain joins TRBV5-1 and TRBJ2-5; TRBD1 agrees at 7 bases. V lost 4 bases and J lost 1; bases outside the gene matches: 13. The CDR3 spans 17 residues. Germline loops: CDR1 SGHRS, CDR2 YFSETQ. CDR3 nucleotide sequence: TGCGCCAGCAGCGGGGACAGCATTAGCGCGGGCCAAGAGACCCAGTACTTC. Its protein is CASSGDSISAGQETQYF.

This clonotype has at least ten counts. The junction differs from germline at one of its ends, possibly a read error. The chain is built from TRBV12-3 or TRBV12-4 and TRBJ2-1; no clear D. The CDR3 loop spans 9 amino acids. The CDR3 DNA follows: TGTGCCAGCAGTCCACCGACCGTCTTC. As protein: CASSPPTVF.

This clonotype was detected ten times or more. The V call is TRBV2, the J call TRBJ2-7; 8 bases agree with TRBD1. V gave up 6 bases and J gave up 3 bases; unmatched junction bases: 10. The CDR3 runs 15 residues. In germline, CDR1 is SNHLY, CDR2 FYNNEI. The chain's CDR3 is CASRVQGDLHYEQYV. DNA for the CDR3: TGTGCCAGCAGAGTACAGGGGGACCTCCACTACGAGCAGTACGTC.

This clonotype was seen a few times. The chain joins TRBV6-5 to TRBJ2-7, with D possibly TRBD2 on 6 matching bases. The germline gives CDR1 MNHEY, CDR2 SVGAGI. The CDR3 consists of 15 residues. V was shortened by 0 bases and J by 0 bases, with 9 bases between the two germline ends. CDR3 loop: CASSYSEGSSYEQYF. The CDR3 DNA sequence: TGTGCCAGCAGTTACTCGGAGGGGAGCTCCTACGAGCAGTACTTC.

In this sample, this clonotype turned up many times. The CDR3 here is CASSKLQGSQPQHF. The CDR3 DNA sequence: TGTGCCAGCAGTAAATTACAGGGGAGTCAGCCCCAGCATTTT. The chain recombines TRBV12-3 or TRBV12-4 with TRBJ1-5; 7 positions agree with TRBD1. Trimming removed 5 bases from V and 6 bases from J; junction bases left unmatched: 7. The CDR3 totals 14 residues.

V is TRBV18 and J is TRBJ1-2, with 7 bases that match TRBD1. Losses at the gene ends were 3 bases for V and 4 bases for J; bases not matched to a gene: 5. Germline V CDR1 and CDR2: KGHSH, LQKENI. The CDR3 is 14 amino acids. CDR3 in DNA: TGTGCCAGCTCACCTGGGACAGCAGCCTATGGCTACACCTTC. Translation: CASSPGTAAYGYTF.

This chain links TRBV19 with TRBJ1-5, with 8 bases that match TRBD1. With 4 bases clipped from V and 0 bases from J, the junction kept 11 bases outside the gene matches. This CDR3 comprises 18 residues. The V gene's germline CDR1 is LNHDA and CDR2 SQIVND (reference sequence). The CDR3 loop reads CASSTLAGGLYSNQPQHF. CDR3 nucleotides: TGTGCCAGTAGTACCCTGGCAGGGGGCCTCTATAGCAATCAGCCCCAGCATTTT.

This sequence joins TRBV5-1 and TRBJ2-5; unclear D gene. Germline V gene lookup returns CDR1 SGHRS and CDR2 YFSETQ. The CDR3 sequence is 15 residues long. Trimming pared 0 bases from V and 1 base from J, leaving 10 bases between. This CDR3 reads CASSLGRPLQETQYF. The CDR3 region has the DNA TGCGCCAGCAGCTTGGGACGTCCGCTCCAAGAGACCCAGTACTTC. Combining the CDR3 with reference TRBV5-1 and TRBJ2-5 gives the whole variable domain KAGVTQTPRYLIKTRGQQVTLSCSPISGHRSVSWYQQTPGQGLQFLFEYFSETQRNKGNFPGRFSGRQFSNSRSEMNVSTLELGDSALYLCASSLGRPLQETQYFGPGTRLLVL.

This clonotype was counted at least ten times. The DNA for the CDR3 is TGTGCCAGCAGTCGGACAGGAAAGGAAAAACTGTTTTTT. Its translation is CASSRTGKEKLFF. The chain recombines TRBV12-3 or TRBV12-4 with TRBJ1-4; 7 nucleotides match TRBD1. This CDR3 spans 13 amino acids. Unmatched junction bases numbered 5, after V lost 5 bases and J lost 8 bases.

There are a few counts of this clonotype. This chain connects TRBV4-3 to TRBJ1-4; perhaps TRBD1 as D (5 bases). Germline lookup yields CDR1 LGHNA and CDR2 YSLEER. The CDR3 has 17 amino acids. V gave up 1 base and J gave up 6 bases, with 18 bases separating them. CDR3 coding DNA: TGCGCCAGCAGCCAAGCATATCAGGCACTAGGGGATGAAAAACTGTTTTTT. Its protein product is CASSQAYQALGDEKLFF.